This T cell receptor (beta chain) is from a study of breast tumors, draining lymph nodes, adjacent tissues. Notes on the study in general: Luminal-like breast cancer showed significantly greater tumor-nontumor repertoire similarity than basal-like breast cancer did. Tumor TCR diversity was below lymph nodes but above nontumor tissue.

TCRdb re-derived calls from the multiplex PCR reads in MiXCR, one entry per CDR3 protein. The sample includes 170,000 or so distinct CDR3 sequences, around a third of them seen just once. Samples came from axillary lymph nodes draining the breast cancer. Comments on this clonotype: Its target is not known.

The sequence came from a female donor with breast cancer. Some clones in this sample may be carry-over from other donors' samples. The sequenced sample consisted of axillary lymph node tissue.

The DNA for the CDR3 is TGTGCCAGCAGCCAAGGGGGGGCTAGCGGGGGGGCGAGGCATGAGCAGTATTTT. Translating it yields CASSQGGASGGARHEQYF. V usage is TRBV7-2 and J usage is TRBJ2-3; 12 bases line up with TRBD2. Germline V gives CDR1 SGHTA, CDR2 FQGNSA. The V segment lost 5 bases and the J segment 11 bases; nucleotides outside the gene matches: 20. This CDR3 contains 18 residues.